Listed below are T cell receptor beta chains from one sample, sequenced in a study of blood T cell repertoires in COVID-19. Produced via immunoSEQ multiplex PCR; TCRdb's table is partial and in-frame only. The sample includes nearly 85,000 clones, around 80% of them seen just once. Source material: peripheral blood. Every receptor here comes from a woman aged 55-69 years with acute or convalescent COVID-19. CDR3s include the opening cysteine and the closing phenylalanine or tryptophan. Each record gives: V gene, clone size, D gene, J gene, CDR3 protein, CDR3 DNA. A D gene is named only where the DNA matches it firmly. Not all rows give a size; the values are once, few, many and, for expanded clones, a class.

>TRBV10-3|NA|NA|TRBJ1-5
CAISQGNQPQHF
TGTGCCATCAGTCAGGGGAATCAGCCCCAGCATTTT
>TRBV9|NA|NA|TRBJ2-2
CASSVDRSNTGELFF
TGTGCCAGCAGCGTGGACAGATCGAACACCGGGGAGCTGTTTTTT
>TRBV19|few|TRBD1|TRBJ1-1
CASSAQQGSEAFF
TGTGCCAGTAGTGCTCAACAGGGGTCTGAAGCTTTCTTT
>TRBV7-2|NA|TRBD1|TRBJ1-3
CASSLRGPGNTIYF
TGTGCCAGCAGCCTCAGGGGGCCAGGAAACACCATATATTTT
>TRBV24-1|NA|NA|TRBJ1-2
CATRDPTGSHGYTF
TGTGCCACCAGGGACCCTACAGGCAGTCATGGCTACACCTTC
>TRBV5-5|NA|TRBD2|TRBJ2-1
CASSLPTGLGDNEQFF
TGTGCCAGCAGCTTGCCGACGGGACTAGGGGACAATGAGCAGTTCTTC
>TRBV7-3|NA|TRBD1|TRBJ1-1
CASSLGQGTTEAFF
TGTGCCAGCAGCCTAGGACAGGGGACCACTGAAGCTTTCTTT
>TRBV5-6|NA|TRBD2|TRBJ2-3
CASSLELAGGPDTQYF
TGTGCCAGCAGCTTGGAACTAGCGGGAGGGCCGGATACGCAGTATTTT
>TRBV6-5|NA|TRBD1|TRBJ1-1
CASSPSYRGIEAFF
TGTGCCAGCAGTCCTTCGTACAGGGGAATTGAAGCTTTCTTT
>TRBV5-5|NA|NA|TRBJ1-5
CASVRMGRSSNQPQHF
TGTGCCAGCGTTAGGATGGGCAGAAGTAGCAATCAGCCCCAGCATTTT
>TRBV6-5|NA|NA|TRBJ2-7
CASSYTGNYEQYF
TGTGCCAGCAGTTACACCGGGAACTACGAGCAGTACTTC
>TRBV6-5|NA|NA|TRBJ2-7
CASSYSSPGSGEQYF
TGTGCCAGCAGTTACTCATCCCCGGGTTCGGGCGAGCAGTACTTC
>TRBV6-2/TRBV6-3|once|NA|TRBJ2-7
CASSFGAVYEQYF
TGTGCCAGCAGTTTTGGAGCGGTTTACGAGCAGTACTTC
>TRBV7-9|few|NA|TRBJ1-1
CASSLEGGGVTEAFF
TGTGCCAGCAGCTTAGAAGGTGGCGGCGTTACTGAAGCTTTCTTT
>TRBV7-9|few|NA|TRBJ1-2
CASSSTLYGYTF
TGTGCCAGCAGCTCCACTCTTTATGGCTACACCTTC
>TRBV12-3/TRBV12-4|NA|TRBD2|TRBJ2-1
CASSPGLAHEQFF
TGTGCCAGCAGCCCGGGACTAGCCCATGAGCAGTTCTTC
>TRBV7-2|few|NA|TRBJ1-2
CASSRPLTVNGYTF
TGTGCCAGCAGCCGCCCGTTGACAGTTAATGGCTACACCTTC
>TRBV7-8|NA|NA|TRBJ1-3
CASSLITPGHSSGNTIYF
TGTGCCAGCAGCTTAATTACACCGGGACATAGCTCTGGAAACACCATATATTTT
>TRBV5-4|NA|NA|TRBJ2-7
CASSLAGSSSYEQYF
TGTGCCAGCAGCTTGGCAGGCTCGAGCTCCTACGAGCAGTACTTC
>TRBV4-2|NA|NA|TRBJ2-5
CASSQGPLGGQETQYF
TGTGCCAGCAGCCAAGGCCCCCTTGGCGGACAAGAGACCCAGTACTTC
>TRBV10-3|NA|TRBD1|TRBJ1-4
CAISESGQSNEKLFF
TGTGCCATCAGTGAGTCGGGACAGAGTAATGAAAAACTGTTTTTT
>TRBV7-2|NA|TRBD2|TRBJ2-1
CASSVHPGLADEQFF
TGTGCCAGCAGCGTTCACCCGGGACTAGCGGATGAGCAGTTCTTC
>TRBV4-1|NA|TRBD1|TRBJ1-5
CASSQRGLQGVQPQHF
TGCGCCAGCAGCCAGAGGGGGTTACAGGGGGTCCAGCCCCAGCATTTT
>TRBV24-1|NA|NA|TRBJ1-1
CATSERRRRDTEAFF
TGTGCCACCAGTGAGCGGAGGCGAAGGGACACTGAAGCTTTCTTT
>TRBV9|NA|TRBD2|TRBJ2-1
CASSVAGGSGYNEQFF
TGTGCCAGCAGCGTAGCGGGCGGGAGTGGCTACAATGAGCAGTTCTTC
>TRBV19|once|NA|TRBJ1-5
CASSIVPGNQPQHF
TGTGCCAGTAGTATAGTCCCAGGCAATCAGCCCCAGCATTTT
>TRBV19|NA|TRBD1|TRBJ2-3
CASSQGDIGTDTQYF
TGTGCCAGTAGCCAGGGGGACATTGGGACAGATACGCAGTATTTT
>TRBV27|NA|TRBD1|TRBJ1-5
CASSLHRGVGNQPQHF
TGTGCCAGCAGTTTACACAGGGGAGTGGGCAATCAGCCCCAGCATTTT
>TRBV10-3|once|TRBD1|TRBJ1-5
CAISEVDRGPEPQHF
TGTGCCATCAGTGAGGTCGACAGGGGGCCCGAGCCCCAGCATTTT
>TRBV5-4|NA|NA|TRBJ2-5
CASTGAGQETQYF
TGTGCCAGTACCGGAGCGGGCCAAGAGACCCAGTACTTC
>TRBV9|once|NA|TRBJ1-5
CASSATGHQPQHF
TGTGCCAGCAGCGCAACAGGGCATCAGCCCCAGCATTTT
>TRBV3-1/TRBV3-2|once|NA|TRBJ2-3
CASSRGGTQYF
TGTGCCAGCAGCCGGGGCGGTACGCAGTATTTT
>TRBV5-6|few|NA|TRBJ1-5
CASSLAGGSNQPQHF
TGTGCCAGCAGCTTGGCCGGGGGGAGCAATCAGCCCCAGCATTTT
>TRBV4-3|NA|TRBD2|TRBJ2-1
CASSRSGTSGGRSYNEQFF
TGCGCCAGCAGCCGCTCCGGGACTAGCGGGGGGCGCTCCTACAATGAGCAGTTCTTC
>TRBV30|NA|NA|TRBJ2-7
CAWIQRDEQYF
TGTGCCTGGATCCAGCGAGACGAGCAGTACTTC
>TRBV7-2|once|NA|TRBJ1-5
CASSPLVGGWQPQHF
TGTGCCAGCAGCCCCCTCGTCGGGGGGTGGCAGCCCCAGCATTTT
>TRBV5-4|NA|TRBD2|TRBJ2-5
CASSLDSGGAIGTQYF
TGTGCCAGCAGCTTGGATAGCGGGGGGGCCATCGGGACCCAGTACTTC
>TRBV3-1/TRBV3-2|NA|TRBD1|TRBJ1-4
CASSQGQGKLFF
TGTGCCAGCAGCCAGGGACAGGGAAAACTGTTTTTT
>TRBV6-2/TRBV6-3|once|NA|TRBJ1-2
CASSYRGGNYGYTF
TGTGCCAGCAGTTACCGGGGGGGTAACTATGGCTACACCTTC
>TRBV28|NA|NA|TRBJ1-5
CASSWVEGDQPQHF
TGTGCCAGCAGTTGGGTTGAAGGGGATCAGCCCCAGCATTTT
>TRBV29-1|NA|NA|TRBJ1-2
CSVELQGRNGYTF
TGCAGCGTTGAACTACAGGGTAGGAATGGCTACACCTTC
>TRBV5-1|NA|TRBD2|TRBJ2-1
CASSLGSGGSNEQFF
TGCGCCAGCAGCTTGGGGAGCGGGGGTAGTAATGAGCAGTTCTTC
>TRBV6-6|NA|NA|TRBJ2-1
CASSNRISQFF
TGTGCCAGCAGCAACAGGATCTCTCAGTTCTTC